Sequencing of this T cell receptor (beta chain) was carried out in a study of T cell responses to AZD1222 COVID-19 vaccine. Study context: Pooling covered second doses at about 4 or about 12 weeks. Overall study results and limits: Among the donors, most were white British and more were female, and clonal diversity was possibly underestimated. Nearly half of the spike-specific TCRs reportedly recognize variant regions that carry no mutations. The study found Spike-specific TCR breadth and depth rose after two AZD1222 doses.

For this clone: Its antigen is still unknown.

The CDR3 runs to 15 residues. Losses at the gene ends were 7 bases for V and 8 bases for J; bases not matched to a gene: 11. From germline, CDR1 is LNHDA and CDR2 SQIVND (reference sequence). This table comes from immunoSEQ multiplex PCR, and its TCRdb copy is limited to in-frame clones, with some not included. This table holds 150,000 or so clones, around nine tenths found once. The TCR comes from an adult in good health. J is TRBJ1-6 and V is TRBV19; TRBD1 matches 7 bases. The source material was peripheral blood, sampled on day 0 of AZD1222 vaccination. The CDR3 spells CASTGAGTAYSPLHF. CDR3 DNA: TGTGCCAGTACGGGAGCGGGGACAGCCTATTCACCCCTCCACTTT. Full variable domain (missing parts from reference TRBV19 and TRBJ1-6): DGGITQSPKYLFRKEGQNVTLSCEQNLNHDAMYWYRQDPGQGLRLIYYSQIVNDFQKGDIAEGYSVSREKKESFPLTVTSAQKNPTAFYLCASTGAGTAYSPLHFGNGTRLTVT.